The 10 T cell receptor beta chains below come from one sample, sequenced in a study of beta chain features in type 1 diabetes. Expressed TCRB transcripts were sequenced, since all the RNA that had been isolated was reverse transcribed. Only in-frame clones appear in the TCRdb table, and some are missing; sequencing was by immunoSEQ multiplex PCR. There are 140,000 or so clones in the sample; 10% occur only once, and approximately 1.3% lies in the top ten. Material: naive CD4+ T cells from blood. Receptor source: a man between 18 and 35 years old in good health.

This chain links TRBV7-3 with TRBJ2-2; TRBD1 matches 7 bases. Germline V gives CDR1 SGHTA, CDR2 FQGTGA. V lost 5 bases to trimming and J lost 0 bases; unmatched junction nucleotides: 6. The CDR3 has 16 residues. CDR3 residues: CASSKTGTANTGELFF. DNA of the CDR3: TGTGCCAGCAGCAAGACCGGGACAGCGAACACCGGGGAGCTGTTTTTT.

This clone came up a few times. The chain uses TRBV7-2 and TRBJ2-7, with D possibly being TRBD1 (5 bases). V dropped 4 bases and J dropped 5 bases, with 9 bases sitting between them. Germline V gives CDR1 SGHTA, CDR2 FQGNSA. The CDR3 length is 12 residues. The chain's CDR3 is CASSSQGHEQYF. The DNA of the CDR3 is TGTGCCAGCAGCTCTCAGGGCCACGAGCAGTACTTC. Full variable domain (rest looked up from reference TRBV7-2 and TRBJ2-7): GAGVSQSPSNKVTEKGKDVELRCDPISGHTALYWYRQSLGQGLEFLIYFQGNSAPDKSGLPSDRFSAERTGGSVSTLTIQRTQQEDSAVYLCASSSQGHEQYFGPGTRLTVT.

This clone was observed a handful of times. The V gene is TRBV7-8, the J gene TRBJ1-5; a possible D gene is TRBD1 (5 bases). With 8 bases removed from V and 0 bases from J, the gap between germline ends came to 17 bases. This CDR3 is built from 16 residues. Germline values: CDR1 SGHVS, CDR2 FQNEAQ. CDR3 amino acids: CASGLGGTSSNQPQHF. In nucleotides, the CDR3 is TGTGCCAGCGGACTTGGGGGGACGAGTAGCAATCAGCCCCAGCATTTT.

The chain carries TRBV2 and TRBJ2-5; no reliable D call. The ends were cut back, 4 bases at V and 9 bases at J, with 9 bases in the middle. The germline gives CDR1 SNHLY, CDR2 FYNNEI. The CDR3 runs 11 residues. The CDR3 loop is CASSVREAQYF. CDR3 DNA sequence: TGTGCCAGCAGTGTAAGAGAAGCCCAGTACTTC.

The V call is TRBV6-5, the J call TRBJ2-3; 10 bases map to TRBD1. The CDR3 is 14 residues long. V shed 6 bases and J 6 bases; nucleotides not matched to a gene: 6. Germline loops: CDR1 MNHEY, CDR2 SVGAGI. The CDR3 DNA sequence: TGTGCCAGCAGGCGACAGGGGGCAACGGATACGCAGTATTTT. This sequence encodes CASRRQGATDTQYF.

The rearrangement links TRBV19 to TRBJ1-4; D might be TRBD1 (6 bases). This CDR3 has 14 residues. Trimming left V 5 bases short and J 13 bases short, with 20 bases between. CDR1 LNHDA and CDR2 SQIVND come from the germline V gene (reference sequence). CDR3 nucleotides: TGTGCCAGTAGTCTCAGGGGCCTTTGGGAAGGACTGTTTTTT. The encoded protein is CASSLRGLWEGLFF.

This sequence joins TRBV19 and TRBJ2-1, with 8 bases lining up with TRBD2. The germline V gene has CDR1 LNHDA and CDR2 SQIVND (reference sequence). V shed 5 bases and J 0 bases; nucleotides not matched to a gene: 9. The CDR3 spans 17 residues. Written as DNA, the CDR3 is TGTGCCAGTAGTCTACGAATAGCGGGGACCTCCTACAATGAGCAGTTCTTC. As protein: CASSLRIAGTSYNEQFF.

The gene calls are TRBV6-5 and TRBJ2-7, with D possibly TRBD1 on 5 matching bases. Germline V CDR1 and CDR2: MNHEY, SVGAGI. Trimming removed 2 bases at V and 4 bases at J, with 12 bases between. This CDR3 contains 14 residues. The CDR3 DNA is TGTGCCAGCAGTTACAAGGGGCGCCGGTACGAGCAGTACTTC. Translated: CASSYKGRRYEQYF.

The table lists this clone with a few counts. This chain connects TRBV15 to TRBJ2-2, with a possible D match to TRBD2 (5 bases). This CDR3 comprises 15 residues. Germline loops: CDR1 LNHNV, CDR2 YYDKDF (reference sequence). V was trimmed by 0 bases and J by 7 bases, leaving 12 bases between them. The CDR3 coding sequence is TGTGCCACCAGCAGAGATCAACTAGAACTCGGGGAGCTGTTTTTT. Protein product: CATSRDQLELGELFF.

In its sample, this clone was seen a few times. The chain joins TRBV5-4 to TRBJ2-1; 8 bases map to TRBD2. J lost 4 bases, V lost 3 bases, and 6 bases had no gene match. Germline CDR1 is SGHNT and CDR2 is YYREEE (reference sequence). The CDR3 covers 15 residues. The CDR3 spells CASSSRRGEYNEQFF. The DNA for the CDR3 is TGTGCCAGCAGCTCCCGGCGGGGGGAATACAATGAGCAGTTCTTC.